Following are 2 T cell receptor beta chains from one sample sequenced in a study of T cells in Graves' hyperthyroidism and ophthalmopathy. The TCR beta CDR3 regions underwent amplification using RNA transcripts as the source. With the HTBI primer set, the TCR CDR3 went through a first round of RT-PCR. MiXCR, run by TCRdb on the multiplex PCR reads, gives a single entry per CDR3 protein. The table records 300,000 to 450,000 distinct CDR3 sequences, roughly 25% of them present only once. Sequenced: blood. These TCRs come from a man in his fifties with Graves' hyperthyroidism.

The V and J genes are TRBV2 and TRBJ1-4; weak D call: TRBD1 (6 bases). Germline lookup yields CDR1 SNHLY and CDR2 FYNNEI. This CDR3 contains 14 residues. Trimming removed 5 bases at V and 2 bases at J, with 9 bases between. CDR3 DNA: TGTGCCAGCAGTAGTCAGGGGACTAATGAAAAACTGTTTTTT. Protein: CASSSQGTNEKLFF.

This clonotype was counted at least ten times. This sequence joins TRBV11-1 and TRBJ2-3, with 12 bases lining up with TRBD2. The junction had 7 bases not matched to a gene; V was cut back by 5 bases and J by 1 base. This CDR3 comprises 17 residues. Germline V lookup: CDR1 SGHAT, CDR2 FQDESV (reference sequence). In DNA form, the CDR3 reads TGTGCCAGCAGCGTAAGCCCTAGCGGGAGGGGCACAGATACGCAGTATTTT. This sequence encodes CASSVSPSGRGTDTQYF. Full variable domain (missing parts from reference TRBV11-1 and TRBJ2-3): EAEVAQSPRYKITEKSQAVAFWCDPISGHATLYWYRQILGQGPELLVQFQDESVVDDSQLPKDRFSAERLKGVDSTLKIQPAELGDSAMYLCASSVSPSGRGTDTQYFGPGTRLTVL.